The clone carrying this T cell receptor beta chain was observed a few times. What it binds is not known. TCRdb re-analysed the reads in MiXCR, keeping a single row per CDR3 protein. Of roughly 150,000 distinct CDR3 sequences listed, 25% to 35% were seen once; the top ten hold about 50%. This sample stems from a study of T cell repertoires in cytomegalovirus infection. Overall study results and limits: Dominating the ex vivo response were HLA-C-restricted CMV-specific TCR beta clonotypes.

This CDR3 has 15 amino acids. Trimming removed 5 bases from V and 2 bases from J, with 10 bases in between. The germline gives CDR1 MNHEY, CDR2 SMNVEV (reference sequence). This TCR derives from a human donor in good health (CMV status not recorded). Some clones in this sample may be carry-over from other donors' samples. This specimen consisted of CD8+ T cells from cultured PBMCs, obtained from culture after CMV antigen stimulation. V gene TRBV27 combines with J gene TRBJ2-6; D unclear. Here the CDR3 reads CASSRWTTGANVLTF. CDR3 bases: TGTGCCAGCAGTCGCTGGACCACTGGGGCCAACGTCCTGACTTTC.